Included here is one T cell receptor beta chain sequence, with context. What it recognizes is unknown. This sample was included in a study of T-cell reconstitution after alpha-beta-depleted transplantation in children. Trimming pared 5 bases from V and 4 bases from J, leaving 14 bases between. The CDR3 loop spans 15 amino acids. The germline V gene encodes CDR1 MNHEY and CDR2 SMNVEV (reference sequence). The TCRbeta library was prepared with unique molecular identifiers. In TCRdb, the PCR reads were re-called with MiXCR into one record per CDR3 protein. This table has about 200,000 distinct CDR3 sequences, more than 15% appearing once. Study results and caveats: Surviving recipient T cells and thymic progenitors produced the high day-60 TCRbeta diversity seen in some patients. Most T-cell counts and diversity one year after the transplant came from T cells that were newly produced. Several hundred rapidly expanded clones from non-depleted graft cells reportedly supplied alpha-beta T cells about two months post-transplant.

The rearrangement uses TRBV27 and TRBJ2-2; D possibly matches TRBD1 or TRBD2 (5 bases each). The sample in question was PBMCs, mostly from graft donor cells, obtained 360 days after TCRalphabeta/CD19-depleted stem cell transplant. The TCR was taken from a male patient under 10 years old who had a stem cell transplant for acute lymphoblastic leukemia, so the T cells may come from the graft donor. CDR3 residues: CASSHLGDGTGELFF. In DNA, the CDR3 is TGTGCCAGCAGTCACTTGGGGGACGGCACCGGGGAGCTGTTTTTT.